These 10 T cell receptor beta chains were all obtained from the same sample, sequenced in a study of blood T cell repertoires in COVID-19. Sequencing used immunoSEQ multiplex PCR; TCRdb keeps in-frame clones, though not all of them. The sample includes just over 200,000 clones, around 81% of them seen just once. Input material: peripheral blood. These receptors all stem from a woman aged 65 to 85 with acute or convalescent COVID-19.

The rearrangement uses TRBV4-2 and TRBJ2-2, with TRBD2 matching 10 bases. Trimming removed 0 bases from V and 6 bases from J; junction bases left unmatched: 10. CDR1 and CDR2 from the germline V gene are LGHNA and YNFKEQ. The CDR3 totals 18 residues. The CDR3 DNA reads as TGTGCCAGCAGCCAAGATTTGAGCGGGAGGGCCGTTTCCGGGGAGCTGTTTTTT. It is translated as CASSQDLSGRAVSGELFF.

The chain links TRBV19 to TRBJ1-3; no reliable D call. The CDR3 covers 13 residues. The V gene's germline CDR1 is LNHDA and CDR2 SQIVND (reference sequence). Between the trimmed V and J ends, which lost 7 bases and 7 bases, there was a span of 14 bases. In DNA form, the CDR3 reads TGTGCCAGTACATCCCAGGTCCAGAACACCATATATTTT. This codes for CASTSQVQNTIYF.

This clone was picked up one time. This chain uses TRBV6-1 with TRBJ2-7; D is ambiguous. V was pared by 3 bases and J by 3 bases, with 6 bases between. Germline CDR1 reads MNHNS; CDR2 reads SASEGT. The CDR3 has 12 amino acids. CDR3 in amino acids: CASSDRVYEQYF. As DNA, the CDR3 is TGTGCCAGCAGTGATCGAGTCTACGAGCAGTACTTC.

Concerning this clone: At one end the junction does not follow the germline gene, possibly because of a read error. The chain is built from TRBV5-4 and TRBJ2-1; 7 bases are a match to TRBD2. Germline CDR1 SGHNT, CDR2 YYREEE (reference sequence). The CDR3 loop spans 14 amino acids. DNA of the CDR3: TGTGCCAGCAGCTTCCCGGGACTAATTTCTCCCGGGATCTTC. The encoded protein is CASSFPGLISPGIF.

The V gene is TRBV19, the J gene TRBJ2-5, with 12 bases lining up with TRBD1. Germline CDR1 is LNHDA and CDR2 is SQIVND (reference sequence). The junction had 13 bases not matched to a gene; V was cut back by 6 bases and J by 5 bases. The CDR3 is 17 residues long. The CDR3 reads CASSKGWDRGLQETQYF. As DNA, the CDR3 is TGTGCCAGTAGCAAAGGTTGGGACAGGGGGCTACAGGAGACCCAGTACTTC. The full variable domain, completed using reference TRBV19 and TRBJ2-5, is DGGITQSPKYLFRKEGQNVTLSCEQNLNHDAMYWYRQDPGQGLRLIYYSQIVNDFQKGDIAEGYSVSREKKESFPLTVTSAQKNPTAFYLCASSKGWDRGLQETQYFGPGTRLLVL.

The rearrangement uses TRBV25-1 and TRBJ2-7; 7 bases fit TRBD1. This CDR3 has 13 residues. V lost 2 bases, J lost 6 bases, and 4 bases stayed unmatched. CDR1 and CDR2 from the germline V gene are MGHDK and SYGVNS. In nucleotides, the CDR3 is TGTGCCAGCAGTGAACGGACAGGACGCGAGCAGTACTTC. It translates to CASSERTGREQYF.

This clone was recorded only once. The chain recombines TRBV9 with TRBJ2-1; 8 positions agree with TRBD2. Germline assignment: CDR1 SGDLS and CDR2 YYNGEE. The CDR3 runs to 18 residues. Trimming cost V 0 bases and J 0 bases; bases outside gene matches: 8. CDR3 protein: CASSVAASGYSSYNEQFF. The CDR3 coding sequence is TGTGCCAGCAGCGTAGCGGCTAGCGGGTATAGCTCCTACAATGAGCAGTTCTTC.

Of note for this clone: A read error may produce the germline difference seen at one junction end. This chain uses TRBV2 with TRBJ1-6, with a weak D call TRBD1 (6 bases). The CDR3 sequence is 17 residues long. Germline V gene sequence: CDR1 SNHLY, CDR2 FYNNEI. DNA of the CDR3: TGTGCCAGCAGGGAAGGGGGTAGTCGGGGCTATAATTCACCCCTCCACTTT. As protein: CASREGGSRGYNSPLHF.

The chain uses TRBV21-1 and TRBJ2-7; TRBD1 reflects the table's D call only, with no check against the DNA. TRBV21-1 is a pseudogene segment. The CDR3 length is 14 residues. The CDR3 DNA sequence: TGTGCCAGCAGGAACGGACAGAAGGTCAACGAGCAGTACTTC. It codes for CASRNGQKVNEQYF.

This clone showed up just a few times. This sequence joins TRBV2 and TRBJ1-5; 9 bases are shared with TRBD1. Germline loops: CDR1 SNHLY, CDR2 FYNNEI. The CDR3 is 15 residues long. The V segment lost 2 bases and the J segment 5 bases; nucleotides outside the gene matches: 4. The CDR3 nucleotides are TGTGCCAGCAGTGAACTACGACAGGGGGATCAGCCCCAGCATTTT. It codes for CASSELRQGDQPQHF.